The present T cell receptor (beta chain) was sequenced within a study of human T cells and chemical hapten exposure. At the level of the study: Patients, a majority of them female, were diagnosed with alopecia areata, totalis or universalis.

CDR1 is MDHEN, CDR2 SYDVKM, per germline. Unmatched junction bases numbered 6, after V lost 11 bases and J lost 6 bases. This CDR3 contains 12 residues. Stated time point: pre-sensitization, week 0. The treatment: therapeutic diphenylcyclopropenone sensitization with weekly scalp DPC. Blood was collected ahead of every patch test applied. General study results and limits: The formation of large CDR3 similarity clusters by expanded TCRs significantly exceeded that of controls.

This clonotype showed up just a few times. Its antigen is still unknown. Using its own MiXCR run on the RACE reads, TCRdb lists one record per CDR3 protein. The sample has over 35,000 distinct CDR3 sequences, about 10% seen once; the top ten hold approximately 6.2%. The sample here was whole blood, taken in connection with sensitization to the hapten diphenylcyclopropenone (DPC). V gene TRBV28 combines with J gene TRBJ1-5, with 8 positions matching TRBD1. The clonotype comes from a man aged 30-40 years with alopecia areata. Some clones in this sample may be carry-over from other donors' samples. CDR3 amino acids: CALAGGGQPQHF. DNA of the CDR3: TGTGCCCTGGCAGGGGGCGGTCAGCCCCAGCATTTT.